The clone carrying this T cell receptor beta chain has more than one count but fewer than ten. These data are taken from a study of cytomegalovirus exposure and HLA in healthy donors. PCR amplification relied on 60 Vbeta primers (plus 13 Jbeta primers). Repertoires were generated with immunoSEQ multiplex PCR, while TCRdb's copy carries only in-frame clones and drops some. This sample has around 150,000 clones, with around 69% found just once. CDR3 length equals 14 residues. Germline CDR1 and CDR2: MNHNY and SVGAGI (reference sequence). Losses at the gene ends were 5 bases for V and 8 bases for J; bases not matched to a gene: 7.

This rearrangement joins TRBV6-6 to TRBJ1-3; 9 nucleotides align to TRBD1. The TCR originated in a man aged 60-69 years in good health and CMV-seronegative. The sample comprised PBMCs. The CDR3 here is CASSQDRGTDTIYF. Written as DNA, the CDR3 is TGTGCCAGCAGTCAGGACAGGGGAACGGACACCATATATTTT.